This note documents a single T cell receptor (beta chain) sequence. What it binds is unknown. CDR3 length: 15 residues. After removal of 3 bases from V and 2 bases from J, the junction contained 6 bases not matched to a gene. The germline CDR1 and CDR2 sequences are SGHTA and FQGNSA. Second-dose schedules of about 4 or about 12 weeks were combined. Assay used: immunoSEQ multiplex PCR; TCRdb lists only in-frame clones, some missing. Of about 180,000 clones listed, around 88% are singletons. The data originate from a study of T cell responses to AZD1222 COVID-19 vaccine. Study conclusions and caveats: Reports say nearly half of spike-specific TCRs go after unmutated variant regions. The CD4 TCRs associated with vaccination extended across spike and predominated at 160-218 and 743-854. Mostly white British, mostly female donors; authors suggested clonal diversity may be underestimated.

This receptor was taken from an adult who received the AZD1222 COVID-19 vaccine. Here the sequenced sample was peripheral blood, taken 28 days after the second AZD1222 dose. V and J are TRBV7-2 and TRBJ2-7; 8 nucleotides line up with TRBD1. CDR3 residues: CASSLDRTGTYEQYF. The CDR3 nucleotides read TGTGCCAGCAGCTTGGATAGGACAGGGACCTACGAGCAGTACTTC.